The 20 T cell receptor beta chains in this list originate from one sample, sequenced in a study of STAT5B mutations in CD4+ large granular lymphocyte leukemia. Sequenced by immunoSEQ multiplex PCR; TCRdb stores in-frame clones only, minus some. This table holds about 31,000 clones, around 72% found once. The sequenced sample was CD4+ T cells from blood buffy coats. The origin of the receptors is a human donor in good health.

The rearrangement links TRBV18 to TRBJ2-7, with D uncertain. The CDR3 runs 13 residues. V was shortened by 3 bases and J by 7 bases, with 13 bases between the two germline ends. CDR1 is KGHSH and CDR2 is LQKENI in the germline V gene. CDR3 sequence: CASSPSQDREQYF. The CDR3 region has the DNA TGTGCCAGCTCACCGAGCCAGGATCGGGAGCAGTACTTC.

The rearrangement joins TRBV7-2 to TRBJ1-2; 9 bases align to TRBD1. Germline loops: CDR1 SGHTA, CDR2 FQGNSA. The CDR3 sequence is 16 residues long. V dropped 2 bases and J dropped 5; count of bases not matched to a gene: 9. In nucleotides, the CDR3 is TGTGCCAGCAGCTTAAAAAGGACAGGGGCAGGGTATGGCTACACCTTC. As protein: CASSLKRTGAGYGYTF. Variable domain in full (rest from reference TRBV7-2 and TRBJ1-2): GAGVSQSPSNKVTEKGKDVELRCDPISGHTALYWYRQSLGQGLEFLIYFQGNSAPDKSGLPSDRFSAERTGGSVSTLTIQRTQQEDSAVYLCASSLKRTGAGYGYTFGSGTRLTVV.

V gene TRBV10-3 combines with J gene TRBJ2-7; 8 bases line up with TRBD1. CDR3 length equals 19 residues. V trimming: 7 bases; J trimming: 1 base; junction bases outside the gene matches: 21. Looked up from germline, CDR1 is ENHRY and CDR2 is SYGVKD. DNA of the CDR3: TGTGCCATCACCCCCTCCGACAGGGGCGTAGGAGGTAAATCCTACGAGCAGTACTTC. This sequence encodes CAITPSDRGVGGKSYEQYF.

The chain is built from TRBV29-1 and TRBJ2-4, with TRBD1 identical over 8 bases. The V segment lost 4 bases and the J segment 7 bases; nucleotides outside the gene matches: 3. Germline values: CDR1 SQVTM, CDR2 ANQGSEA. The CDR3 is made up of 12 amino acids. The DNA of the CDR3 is TGCAGCGTTGGCAGGGGGCAGAACATTCAGTACTTC. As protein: CSVGRGQNIQYF.

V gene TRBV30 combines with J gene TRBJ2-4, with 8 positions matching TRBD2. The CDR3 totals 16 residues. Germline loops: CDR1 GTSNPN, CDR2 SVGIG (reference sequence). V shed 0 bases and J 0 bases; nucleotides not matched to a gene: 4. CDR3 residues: CAWSVAGALAKNIQYF. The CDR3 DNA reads TGTGCCTGGAGTGTAGCGGGGGCCTTAGCCAAAAACATTCAGTACTTC.

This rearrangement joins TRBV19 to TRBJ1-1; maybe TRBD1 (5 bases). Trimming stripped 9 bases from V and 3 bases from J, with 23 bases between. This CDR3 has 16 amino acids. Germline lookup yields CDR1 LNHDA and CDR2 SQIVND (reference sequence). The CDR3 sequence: CASQIPRGPGDTEAFF. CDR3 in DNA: TGTGCCAGCCAGATCCCACGCGGCCCGGGGGACACTGAAGCTTTCTTT.

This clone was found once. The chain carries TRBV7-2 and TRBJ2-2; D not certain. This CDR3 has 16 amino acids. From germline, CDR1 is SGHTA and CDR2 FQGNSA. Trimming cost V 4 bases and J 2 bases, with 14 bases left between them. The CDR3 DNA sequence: TGTGCCAGCAGCTCTCTGCCCCTGGCAAACACCGGGGAGCTGTTTTTT. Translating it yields CASSSLPLANTGELFF.

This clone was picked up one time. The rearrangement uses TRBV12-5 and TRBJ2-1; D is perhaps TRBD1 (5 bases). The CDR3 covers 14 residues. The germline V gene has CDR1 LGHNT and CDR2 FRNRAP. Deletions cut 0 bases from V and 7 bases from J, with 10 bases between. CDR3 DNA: TGTGCTAGTGGTTTGGTAGACAGTTGGAATGAGCAGTTCTTC. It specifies CASGLVDSWNEQFF.

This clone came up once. CDR3 coding DNA: TGTGCCAGCAGCTTAGGATCCGGCAGCTCTAACTATGGCTACACCTTC. Translation: CASSLGSGSSNYGYTF. The gene calls are TRBV7-2 and TRBJ1-2; no clear D gene. Trimming cost V 1 base and J 0 bases, with 12 bases left between them. The CDR3 has 16 amino acids. Per germline, CDR1 SGHTA and CDR2 FQGNSA. Supplemented by reference TRBV7-2 and TRBJ1-2, the full variable domain reads GAGVSQSPSNKVTEKGKDVELRCDPISGHTALYWYRQSLGQGLEFLIYFQGNSAPDKSGLPSDRFSAERTGGSVSTLTIQRTQQEDSAVYLCASSLGSGSSNYGYTFGSGTRLTVV.

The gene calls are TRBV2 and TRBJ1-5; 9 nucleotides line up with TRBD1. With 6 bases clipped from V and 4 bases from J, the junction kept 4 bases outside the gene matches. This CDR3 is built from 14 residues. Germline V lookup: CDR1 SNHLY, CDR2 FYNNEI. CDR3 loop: CASRLGQGNQPQHF. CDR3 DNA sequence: TGTGCCAGCAGGCTCGGACAGGGGAATCAGCCCCAGCATTTT. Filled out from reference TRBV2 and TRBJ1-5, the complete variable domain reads EPEVTQTPSHQVTQMGQEVILRCVPISNHLYFYWYRQILGQKVEFLVSFYNNEISEKSEIFDDQFSVERPDGSNFTLKIRSTKLEDSAMYFCASRLGQGNQPQHFGDGTRLSIL.

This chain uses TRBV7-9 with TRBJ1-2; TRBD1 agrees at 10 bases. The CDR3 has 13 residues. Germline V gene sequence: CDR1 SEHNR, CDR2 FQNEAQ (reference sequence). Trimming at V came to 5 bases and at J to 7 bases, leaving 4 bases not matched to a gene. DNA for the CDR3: TGTGCCAGCAGCCCGACAGGGGGCAGTGGCTACACCTTC. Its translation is CASSPTGGSGYTF.

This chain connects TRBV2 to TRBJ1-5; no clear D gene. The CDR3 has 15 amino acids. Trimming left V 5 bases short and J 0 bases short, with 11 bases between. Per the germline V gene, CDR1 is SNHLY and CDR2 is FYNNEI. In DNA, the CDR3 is TGTGCCAGCAGTACGGAGGATTATAGCAATCAGCCCCAGCATTTT. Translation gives CASSTEDYSNQPQHF.

As DNA, the CDR3 is TGTGCCAGCAGCTTAGAAGCACAGGGGGCGTTGGGCTACACCTTC. As protein: CASSLEAQGALGYTF. The chain has TRBV7-2 and TRBJ1-2; 9 bases map to TRBD1. This CDR3 is 15 amino acids long. Per the germline V gene, CDR1 is SGHTA and CDR2 is FQGNSA. After removal of 1 base from V and 8 bases from J, the junction contained 8 bases not matched to a gene.

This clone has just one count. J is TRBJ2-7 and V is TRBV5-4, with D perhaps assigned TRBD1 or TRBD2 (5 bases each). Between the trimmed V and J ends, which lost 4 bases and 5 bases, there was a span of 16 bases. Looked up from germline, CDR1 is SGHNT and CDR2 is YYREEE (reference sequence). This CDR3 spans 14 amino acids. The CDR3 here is CASSRDPSADEQYF. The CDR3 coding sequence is TGTGCCAGCAGCCGGGACCCCTCCGCGGACGAGCAGTACTTC.

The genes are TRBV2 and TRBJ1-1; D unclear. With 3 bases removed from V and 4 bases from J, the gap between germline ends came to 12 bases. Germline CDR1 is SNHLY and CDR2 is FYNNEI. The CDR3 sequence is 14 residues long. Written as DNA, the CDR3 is TGTGCCAGCAGTGATTGGGCGTTGGGCACTGAAGCTTTCTTT. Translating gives CASSDWALGTEAFF.

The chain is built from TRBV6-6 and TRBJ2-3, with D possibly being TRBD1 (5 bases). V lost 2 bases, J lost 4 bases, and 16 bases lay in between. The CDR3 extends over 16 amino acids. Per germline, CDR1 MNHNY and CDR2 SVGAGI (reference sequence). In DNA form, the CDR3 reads TGTGCCAGCAGTTACGCGCAGGGCGTAGGGGCAGATACGCAGTATTTT. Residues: CASSYAQGVGADTQYF.

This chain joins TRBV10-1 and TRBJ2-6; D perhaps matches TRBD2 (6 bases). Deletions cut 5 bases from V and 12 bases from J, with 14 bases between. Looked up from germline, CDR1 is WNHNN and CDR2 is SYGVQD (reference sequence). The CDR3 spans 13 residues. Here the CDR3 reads CASSPGLGGVLTF. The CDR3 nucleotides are TGCGCCAGCAGTCCCGGCCTCGGGGGCGTCCTGACTTTC.

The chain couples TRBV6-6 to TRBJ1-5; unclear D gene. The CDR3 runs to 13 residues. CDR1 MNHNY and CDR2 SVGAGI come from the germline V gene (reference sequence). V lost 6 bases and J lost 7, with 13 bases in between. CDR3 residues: CASRSTLYQPQHF. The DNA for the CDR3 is TGTGCCAGCAGGTCCACATTATACCAGCCCCAGCATTTT.

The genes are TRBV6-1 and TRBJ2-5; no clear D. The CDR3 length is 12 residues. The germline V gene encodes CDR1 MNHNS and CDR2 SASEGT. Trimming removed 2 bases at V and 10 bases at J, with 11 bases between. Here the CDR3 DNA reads TGTGCCAGCAGTGAAAGTTATGGGGACCAGTACTTC. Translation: CASSESYGDQYF.

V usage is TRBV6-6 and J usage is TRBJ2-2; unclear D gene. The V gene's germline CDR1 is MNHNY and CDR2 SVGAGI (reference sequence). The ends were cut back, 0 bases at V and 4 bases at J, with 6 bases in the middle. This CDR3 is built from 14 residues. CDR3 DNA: TGTGCCAGCAGTTACTCGAGTGCCACCGGGGAGCTGTTTTTT. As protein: CASSYSSATGELFF.